The clone carrying this T cell receptor beta chain was recorded many times. This entry comes from a study of Graves' ophthalmopathy and Graves' hyperthyroidism. No progression to ophthalmopathy over 18 months defined stable hyperthyroidism. Diagnosis used clinical symptoms, serum thyroxine, TRAb, thyroid ultrasound and orbital computed tomography. Fresh peripheral blood (less than 11 ml) yielded the PBMCs. In germline, CDR1 is DFQATT, CDR2 SNEGSKA (reference sequence). This CDR3 is built from 13 residues. V lost 7 bases to trimming and J lost 1 base, with 13 bases between them. RNA transcripts yielded amplified TCR beta CDR3 regions. An initial RT-PCR round employing HTBI primers preceded a second-round multiplex PCR. TCRdb recomputed calls from the multiplex PCR reads with MiXCR, one row per CDR3 protein. The data show hundreds of thousands of distinct CDR3 sequences, 22% seen once.

This receptor was obtained from a woman under 30 with stable Graves' hyperthyroidism. Some clones in this sample may be carry-over from other donors' samples. Material for sequencing was peripheral blood. The chain combines TRBV20-1 with TRBJ1-1, with D possibly being TRBD1 (6 bases). CDR3: CSVTGPTNTEAFF. As DNA, the CDR3 is TGCAGTGTAACAGGGCCAACGAACACTGAAGCTTTCTTT.